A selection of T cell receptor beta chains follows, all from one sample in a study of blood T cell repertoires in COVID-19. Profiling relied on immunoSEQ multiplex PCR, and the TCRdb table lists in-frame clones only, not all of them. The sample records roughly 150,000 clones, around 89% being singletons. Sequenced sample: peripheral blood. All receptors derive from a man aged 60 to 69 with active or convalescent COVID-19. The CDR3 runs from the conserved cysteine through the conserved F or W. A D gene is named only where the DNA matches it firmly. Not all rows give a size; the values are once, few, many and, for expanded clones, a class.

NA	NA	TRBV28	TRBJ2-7	TGTGCCAGCAGTCCCATGGACGGAGGGGAGCAGTACTTC	CASSPMDGGEQYF
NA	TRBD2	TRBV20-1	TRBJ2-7	TGCAGTGCTAGTTTCAGCGGGAGTATTAGCGAGCAGTACTTC	CSASFSGSISEQYF
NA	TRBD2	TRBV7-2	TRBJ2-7	TGTGCCAGCAGCTTCTATCGGGAGGACGAGCAGTACTTC	CASSFYREDEQYF
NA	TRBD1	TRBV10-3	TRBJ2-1	TGTGCCATCAGTGAGCGACAGGGCGGGCAGTTCTTC	CAISERQGGQFF
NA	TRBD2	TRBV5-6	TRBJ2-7	TGTGCCAGCAGCTCCCCCGCGGGGGAGGGTACCTACGAGCAGTACTTC	CASSSPAGEGTYEQYF
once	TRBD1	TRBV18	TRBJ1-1	TGTGCCAGCTCACCCCAGGGGGTACAGACTGAAGCTTTCTTT	CASSPQGVQTEAFF
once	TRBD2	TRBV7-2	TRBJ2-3	TGTGCCAGCAGCGGTAATAGCGGGGGAAGCACAGATACGCAGTATTTT	CASSGNSGGSTDTQYF
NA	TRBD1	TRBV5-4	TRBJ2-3	TGTGCCAGCAGCTTACGACAGGGTGTGACAGATACGCAGTATTTT	CASSLRQGVTDTQYF
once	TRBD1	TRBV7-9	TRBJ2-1	TGTGCCAGCAGCTTAATGCAGGGGGCGAGTGAGCAGTTCTTC	CASSLMQGASEQFF
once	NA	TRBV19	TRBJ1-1	TGTGCCAGTAGTGTCGCACGGAGCATGAACACTGAAGCTTTCTTT	CASSVARSMNTEAFF
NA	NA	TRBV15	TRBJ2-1	TGTGCCACCAGCAAACGGGAGAGATACAATGAGCAGTTCTTC	CATSKRERYNEQFF
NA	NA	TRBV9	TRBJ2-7	TGTGCCAGCAGCTCCCACGAATCCGGGAGTTTCTACGAGCAGTACTTC	CASSSHESGSFYEQYF
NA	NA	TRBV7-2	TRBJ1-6	TGTGCCAGCAGCTTAGGACAGGTCTCACCCCTCCACTTT	CASSLGQVSPLHF
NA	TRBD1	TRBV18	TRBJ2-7	TGTGCCAGCTCACCCGGGACAGATGAGTACGAGCAGTACTTC	CASSPGTDEYEQYF
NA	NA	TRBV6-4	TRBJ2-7	TGTGCCACCTATTCATTCCCCTACGAGCAGTACTTC	CATYSFPYEQYF
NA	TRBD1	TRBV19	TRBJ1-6	TGTGCCAGTAGTATGCAGGGGGCGATGGATTCACCCCTCCACTTT	CASSMQGAMDSPLHF
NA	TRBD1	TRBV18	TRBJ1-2	TGTGCCAGCTCGCGGGACAGGGAGTATGGCTACACCTTC	CASSRDREYGYTF
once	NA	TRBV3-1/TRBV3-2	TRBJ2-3	TGTGCCAGCAGCCCATCCCTGGGCCTCCCTAGCACAGATACGCAGTATTTT	CASSPSLGLPSTDTQYF
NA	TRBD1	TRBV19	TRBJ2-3	TGTGCCAGTACCCAACGGGACAGGGGAAGCGCAGATACGCAGTATTTT	CASTQRDRGSADTQYF
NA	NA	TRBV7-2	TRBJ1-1	TGTGCCATCCGCCTGGGGCTGAACACTGAAGCTTTCTTT	CAIRLGLNTEAFF
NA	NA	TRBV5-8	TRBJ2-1	TGTGCCAGCAGCTTGCACAGGCAGTTCTTC	CASSLHRQFF
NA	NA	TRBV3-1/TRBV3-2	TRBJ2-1	TGTGCCGCAAAGGCCTCGGGGAGGCCTTCCTACAATGAGCAGTTCTTC	CAAKASGRPSYNEQFF
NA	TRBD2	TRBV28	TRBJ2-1	TGTGCCAGCAGTTTAACGGGGGGGCAGAATGAGCAGTTCTTC	CASSLTGGQNEQFF
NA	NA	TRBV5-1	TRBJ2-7	TGCGCCAGCAAGGGGGAATACGAGCAGTACTTC	CASKGEYEQYF
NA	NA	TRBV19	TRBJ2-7	TGTGCCAGTAGTTCCCGAGCCTACGAGCAGTACTTC	CASSSRAYEQYF
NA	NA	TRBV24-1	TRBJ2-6	TGTGCCACAAGTCAGGGATACAACAGGGCCGGGGCCAACGTCCTGACTTTC	CATSQGYNRAGANVLTF
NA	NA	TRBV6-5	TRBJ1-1	TGTGCCAGCAGTTACCGGGGGGGCATAGCTTTCTTT	CASSYRGGIAFF
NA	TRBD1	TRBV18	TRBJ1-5	TGTGCCAGCTCACCAAATGGACAGGGTAGCAATCAGCCCCAGCATTTT	CASSPNGQGSNQPQHF
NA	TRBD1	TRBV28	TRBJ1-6	TGTGCCAGCAGTAGACAGGGCAACTCCTATAATTCACCCCTCCACTTT	CASSRQGNSYNSPLHF
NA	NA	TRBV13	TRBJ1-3	TGTGCCAGCAGCGCCCGGGACTTAACTGGAAACACCATATATTTT	CASSARDLTGNTIYF
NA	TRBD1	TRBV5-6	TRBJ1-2	TGTGCCAGCAGCTTGAGGGGGCGGGGTGGCTACACCTTC	CASSLRGRGGYTF
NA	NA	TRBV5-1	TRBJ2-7	TGCGCCAGCAGCTTGTACCCAGGTACGAACGAGCAGTACTTC	CASSLYPGTNEQYF
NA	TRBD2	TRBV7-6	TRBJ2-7	TGTGCCAGCAGCTCCCGGGGTGGCACTAGCGGGGGAAACTACGAGCAGTACTTC	CASSSRGGTSGGNYEQYF
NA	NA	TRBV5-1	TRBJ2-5	TGCGCCAGCAGCTTGGCCGGTCCGGGAGTGAGCGGGACCCAGTACTTC	CASSLAGPGVSGTQYF
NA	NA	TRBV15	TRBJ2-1	TGTGCCACCAGCAGAGTGGCGGTGGATGAGCAGTTCTTC	CATSRVAVDEQFF
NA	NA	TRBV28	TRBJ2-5	TGTGCCAGCAGCAATGCCAGGGGCCAAGAGACCCAGTACTTC	CASSNARGQETQYF
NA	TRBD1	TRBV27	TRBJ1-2	TGTGCCAGCAGTCCTTCGACAGGGATCTATGGCTACACCTTC	CASSPSTGIYGYTF
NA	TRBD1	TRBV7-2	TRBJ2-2	TGTGCCAGCAGCGCGACAGGGACCGGGGAGCTGTTTTTT	CASSATGTGELFF
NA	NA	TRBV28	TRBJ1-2	TGTGCCAGCAGCTCTCCTACCGGGGGGGGCTATGGCTACACCTTC	CASSSPTGGGYGYTF
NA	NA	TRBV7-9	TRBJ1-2	TGTGCCAGCAGCCCCTCGGACAGCCTTACTGCTGGCTACACCTTC	CASSPSDSLTAGYTF
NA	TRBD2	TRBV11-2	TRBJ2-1	TGTGCCAGCAGCTTAGATCCGGGGACTAGCGGTAATGAGCAGTTCTTC	CASSLDPGTSGNEQFF
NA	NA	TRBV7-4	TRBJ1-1	TGTGCCAGCAGCTTAGGGGGCAGGAGGGGTTTGAACACTGAAGCTTTCTTT	CASSLGGRRGLNTEAFF
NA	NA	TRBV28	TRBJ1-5	TGTGCCAGCAGATCACCCGCGGGGGGGAATCAGCCCCAGCATTTT	CASRSPAGGNQPQHF
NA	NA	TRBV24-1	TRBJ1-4	TGTGCCACCAGTGAGACGACAGGTTTTAATGAAAAACTGTTTTTT	CATSETTGFNEKLFF
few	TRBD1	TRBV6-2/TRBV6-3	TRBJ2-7	TGTGCCAGCAGTTACCCCCCCGGGACAGCCCTACTCTACGAGCAGTACTTC	CASSYPPGTALLYEQYF
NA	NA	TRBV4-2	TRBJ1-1	TGTGCCAGCAGCCGTGTCAGCACCGAGGACACTGAAGCTTTCTTT	CASSRVSTEDTEAFF
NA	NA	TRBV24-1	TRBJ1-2	TGTGCCACCAGTGGCGGGACCTCTGGGGGCTACACCTTC	CATSGGTSGGYTF
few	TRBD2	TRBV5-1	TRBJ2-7	TGCGCCAGCAGCTTCGAACTAGCGGGATCCTACGAGCAGTACTTC	CASSFELAGSYEQYF
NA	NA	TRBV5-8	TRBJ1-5	TGTGCCAGCAGATTAGGAGGGTTTGGTCAGCCCCAGCATTTT	CASRLGGFGQPQHF
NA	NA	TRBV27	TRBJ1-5	TGTGCCAGCAGGGGCTTAGGGGAGGGCAATCAGCCCCAGCATTTT	CASRGLGEGNQPQHF
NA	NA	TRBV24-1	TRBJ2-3	TGTGCCACCAGTGACCCGAGGGGCACAGATACGCAGTATTTT	CATSDPRGTDTQYF
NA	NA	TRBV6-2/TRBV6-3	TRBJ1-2	TGTGCCAGCAGTTACCTGACACAGCATGGCTACACCTTC	CASSYLTQHGYTF
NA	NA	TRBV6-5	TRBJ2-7	TGTGCCAGCAGTTACGGGCCTACCCAGCAGTACTTC	CASSYGPTQQYF
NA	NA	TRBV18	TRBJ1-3	TGTGCCAGCTCACCCCCTGGGCCCGAAAACACCATATATTTT	CASSPPGPENTIYF
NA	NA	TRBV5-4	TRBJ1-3	TGTGCCAGCAGCTTGGTCGGGGGCTCTGGAAACACCATATATTTT	CASSLVGGSGNTIYF
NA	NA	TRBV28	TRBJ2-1	TGTGCCAGCAGTTTAGTAGCCTCGCCGCACAATGAGCAGTTCTTC	CASSLVASPHNEQFF
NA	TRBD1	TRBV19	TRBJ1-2	TGTGCCAGTAGTCTGACAGGGTCTAACTATGGCTACACCTTC	CASSLTGSNYGYTF
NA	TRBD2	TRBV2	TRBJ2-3	TGTGCCAGCAGAAGGACTAGCGGGAGTCGAGATACGCAGTATTTT	CASRRTSGSRDTQYF
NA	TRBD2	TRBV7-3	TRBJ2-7	TGTGCCAGCAGTAGGGGGGCCGTGACTAGCGGCCCCTACGAGCAGTACTTC	CASSRGAVTSGPYEQYF